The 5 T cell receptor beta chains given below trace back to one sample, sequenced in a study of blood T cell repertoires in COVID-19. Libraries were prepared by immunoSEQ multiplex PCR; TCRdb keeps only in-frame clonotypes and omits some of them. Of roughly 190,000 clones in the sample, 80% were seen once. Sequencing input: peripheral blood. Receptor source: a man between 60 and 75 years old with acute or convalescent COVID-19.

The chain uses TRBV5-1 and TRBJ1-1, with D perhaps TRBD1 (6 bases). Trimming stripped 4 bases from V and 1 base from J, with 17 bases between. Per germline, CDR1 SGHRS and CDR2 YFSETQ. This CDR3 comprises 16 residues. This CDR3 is CASSRSGQKSNTEAFF. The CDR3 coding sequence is TGCGCCAGCAGCAGATCGGGACAAAAATCGAACACTGAAGCTTTCTTT.

This chain's CDR3 is CASSGWTGSNEKLFF. DNA of the CDR3: TGTGCCAGCAGTGGCTGGACAGGGAGTAATGAAAAACTGTTTTTT. The chain links TRBV25-1 to TRBJ1-4, with TRBD1 matching over 8 bases. Germline V gives CDR1 MGHDK, CDR2 SYGVNS. The CDR3 has 15 residues. Germline trimming cut 4 bases from V and 4 bases from J; bases unmatched to any gene: 5.

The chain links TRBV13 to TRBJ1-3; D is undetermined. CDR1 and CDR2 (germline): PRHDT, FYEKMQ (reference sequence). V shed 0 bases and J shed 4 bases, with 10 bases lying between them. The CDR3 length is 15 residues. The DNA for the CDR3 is TGTGCCAGCAGCTTAGGTGGGCCCCGAGGAAACACCATATATTTT. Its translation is CASSLGGPRGNTIYF.

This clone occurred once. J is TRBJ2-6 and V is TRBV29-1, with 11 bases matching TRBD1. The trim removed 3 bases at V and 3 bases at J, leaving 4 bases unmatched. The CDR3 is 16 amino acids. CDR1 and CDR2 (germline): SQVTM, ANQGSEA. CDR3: CSVEGQGVGGANVLTF. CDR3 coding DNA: TGCAGCGTTGAGGGACAGGGGGTCGGTGGGGCCAACGTCCTGACTTTC.

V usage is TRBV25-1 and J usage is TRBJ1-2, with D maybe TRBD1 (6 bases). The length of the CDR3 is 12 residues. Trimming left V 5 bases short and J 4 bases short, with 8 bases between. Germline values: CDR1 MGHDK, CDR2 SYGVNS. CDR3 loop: CASSRGAYGYTF. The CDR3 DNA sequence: TGTGCCAGCAGTCGGGGGGCCTATGGCTACACCTTC.